This TCR beta chain was documented in a study of blood T cell repertoires in COVID-19. Turning to the study itself: Samples of COVID-19 (acute and convalescent) were obtained from the United States, Italy and Spain. Nucleic acid was either cDNA or gDNA, and it came from T cells, B-cell-depleted T cells, or PBMCs.

Seattle's cohort entered during active infection and was followed longitudinally. CDR3 length equals 12 residues. CDR1 is SGHRS and CDR2 is YFSETQ in the germline V gene. V was shortened by 6 bases and J by 1 base, with 7 bases between the two germline ends. In the original workflow: Reference gene primer amplification gave estimated nucleated cell counts. Using immunoSEQ multiplex PCR, the repertoire was profiled, and TCRdb retains in-frame clones only, with some absent. D and trimming were read from the DNA, whereas the V and J calls and clone size are those reported in that table. Of approximately 150,000 clones detected, roughly 93% appear once; the ten largest clones hold roughly 5%.

This receptor was obtained from a man younger than 30 with COVID-19, enrolled during active disease. The source material was peripheral blood. The chain employs TRBV5-1 and TRBJ1-2; no firm D call. Written as DNA, the CDR3 is TGCGCCAGCAATCTTATTAACTATGGCTACACCTTC. It encodes CASNLINYGYTF.